This entry is about one T cell receptor beta chain. Its antigen is still unknown. These data belong to a study of graft-versus-host responses after intestinal transplantation. Study-level background: Anti-thymocyte globulin was used for induction in all recipients, who then took tacrolimus and steroids for approximately 3 years. Findings and caveats of the study: GvH clones turned up in recipient marrow; some had shown up first in ileum or blood. Early post-transplant HvG declines were associated with peak circulating GvH clone levels.

Libraries were prepared by immunoSEQ multiplex PCR; TCRdb keeps only in-frame clonotypes and omits some of them. The table records under 100,000 clones, over 90% of them present only once. The CDR3 length is 14 residues. The V end lost 0 bases, the J end lost 11 bases, and 16 bases lay between the germline ends. CDR1 is WSHSY and CDR2 is SAAADI in the germline V gene. The source was unstimulated CD4+ T cells sorted from spleen or lymph node cells, collected before transplant. This receptor was obtained from a human donor who was the organ donor for an intestinal transplant. This chain connects TRBV10-2 to TRBJ1-1; D gene ambiguous. CDR3 protein: CASSESRTAQRAFF. In DNA, the CDR3 is TGCGCCAGCAGTGAGTCGAGGACCGCACAGAGGGCTTTCTTT.